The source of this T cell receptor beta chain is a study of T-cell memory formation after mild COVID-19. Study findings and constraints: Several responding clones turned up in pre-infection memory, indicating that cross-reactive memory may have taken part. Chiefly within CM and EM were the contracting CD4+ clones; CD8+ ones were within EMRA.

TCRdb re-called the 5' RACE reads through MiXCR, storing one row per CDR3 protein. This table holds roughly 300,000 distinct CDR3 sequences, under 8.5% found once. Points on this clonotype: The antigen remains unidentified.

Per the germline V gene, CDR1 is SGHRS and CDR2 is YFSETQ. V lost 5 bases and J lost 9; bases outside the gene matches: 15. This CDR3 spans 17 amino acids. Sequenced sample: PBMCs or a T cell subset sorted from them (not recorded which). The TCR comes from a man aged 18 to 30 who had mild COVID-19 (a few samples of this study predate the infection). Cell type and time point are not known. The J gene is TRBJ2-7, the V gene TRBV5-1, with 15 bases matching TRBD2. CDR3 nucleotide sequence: TGCGCCAGCAGAGCCGGACTAGCGGGGGGGCAAGAAGGATCGCAGTACTTC. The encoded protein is CASRAGLAGGQEGSQYF.